This TCR beta chain appears in the sequencing data of a study of blood T cell repertoires in COVID-19. Sequenced by immunoSEQ multiplex PCR; TCRdb stores in-frame clones only, minus some. Among roughly 69,000 clones listed, around 80% were seen once. CDR1 and CDR2 (germline): SQVTM, ANQGSEA. The CDR3 consists of 15 residues. V lost 7 bases and J lost 10; bases outside the gene matches: 21. The Seattle patients joined while their infection was active and were tracked longitudinally afterward. Source material: peripheral blood. The receptor's source is a man in his sixties with COVID-19, enrolled during active disease. The gene calls are TRBV29-1 and TRBJ2-5; 7 bases align to TRBD2. The CDR3, as DNA: TGCAGCGCCCCCGGCCCCGGGGGGATGGTTTTGGGCCAGTACTTC. Its translation is CSAPGPGGMVLGQYF.